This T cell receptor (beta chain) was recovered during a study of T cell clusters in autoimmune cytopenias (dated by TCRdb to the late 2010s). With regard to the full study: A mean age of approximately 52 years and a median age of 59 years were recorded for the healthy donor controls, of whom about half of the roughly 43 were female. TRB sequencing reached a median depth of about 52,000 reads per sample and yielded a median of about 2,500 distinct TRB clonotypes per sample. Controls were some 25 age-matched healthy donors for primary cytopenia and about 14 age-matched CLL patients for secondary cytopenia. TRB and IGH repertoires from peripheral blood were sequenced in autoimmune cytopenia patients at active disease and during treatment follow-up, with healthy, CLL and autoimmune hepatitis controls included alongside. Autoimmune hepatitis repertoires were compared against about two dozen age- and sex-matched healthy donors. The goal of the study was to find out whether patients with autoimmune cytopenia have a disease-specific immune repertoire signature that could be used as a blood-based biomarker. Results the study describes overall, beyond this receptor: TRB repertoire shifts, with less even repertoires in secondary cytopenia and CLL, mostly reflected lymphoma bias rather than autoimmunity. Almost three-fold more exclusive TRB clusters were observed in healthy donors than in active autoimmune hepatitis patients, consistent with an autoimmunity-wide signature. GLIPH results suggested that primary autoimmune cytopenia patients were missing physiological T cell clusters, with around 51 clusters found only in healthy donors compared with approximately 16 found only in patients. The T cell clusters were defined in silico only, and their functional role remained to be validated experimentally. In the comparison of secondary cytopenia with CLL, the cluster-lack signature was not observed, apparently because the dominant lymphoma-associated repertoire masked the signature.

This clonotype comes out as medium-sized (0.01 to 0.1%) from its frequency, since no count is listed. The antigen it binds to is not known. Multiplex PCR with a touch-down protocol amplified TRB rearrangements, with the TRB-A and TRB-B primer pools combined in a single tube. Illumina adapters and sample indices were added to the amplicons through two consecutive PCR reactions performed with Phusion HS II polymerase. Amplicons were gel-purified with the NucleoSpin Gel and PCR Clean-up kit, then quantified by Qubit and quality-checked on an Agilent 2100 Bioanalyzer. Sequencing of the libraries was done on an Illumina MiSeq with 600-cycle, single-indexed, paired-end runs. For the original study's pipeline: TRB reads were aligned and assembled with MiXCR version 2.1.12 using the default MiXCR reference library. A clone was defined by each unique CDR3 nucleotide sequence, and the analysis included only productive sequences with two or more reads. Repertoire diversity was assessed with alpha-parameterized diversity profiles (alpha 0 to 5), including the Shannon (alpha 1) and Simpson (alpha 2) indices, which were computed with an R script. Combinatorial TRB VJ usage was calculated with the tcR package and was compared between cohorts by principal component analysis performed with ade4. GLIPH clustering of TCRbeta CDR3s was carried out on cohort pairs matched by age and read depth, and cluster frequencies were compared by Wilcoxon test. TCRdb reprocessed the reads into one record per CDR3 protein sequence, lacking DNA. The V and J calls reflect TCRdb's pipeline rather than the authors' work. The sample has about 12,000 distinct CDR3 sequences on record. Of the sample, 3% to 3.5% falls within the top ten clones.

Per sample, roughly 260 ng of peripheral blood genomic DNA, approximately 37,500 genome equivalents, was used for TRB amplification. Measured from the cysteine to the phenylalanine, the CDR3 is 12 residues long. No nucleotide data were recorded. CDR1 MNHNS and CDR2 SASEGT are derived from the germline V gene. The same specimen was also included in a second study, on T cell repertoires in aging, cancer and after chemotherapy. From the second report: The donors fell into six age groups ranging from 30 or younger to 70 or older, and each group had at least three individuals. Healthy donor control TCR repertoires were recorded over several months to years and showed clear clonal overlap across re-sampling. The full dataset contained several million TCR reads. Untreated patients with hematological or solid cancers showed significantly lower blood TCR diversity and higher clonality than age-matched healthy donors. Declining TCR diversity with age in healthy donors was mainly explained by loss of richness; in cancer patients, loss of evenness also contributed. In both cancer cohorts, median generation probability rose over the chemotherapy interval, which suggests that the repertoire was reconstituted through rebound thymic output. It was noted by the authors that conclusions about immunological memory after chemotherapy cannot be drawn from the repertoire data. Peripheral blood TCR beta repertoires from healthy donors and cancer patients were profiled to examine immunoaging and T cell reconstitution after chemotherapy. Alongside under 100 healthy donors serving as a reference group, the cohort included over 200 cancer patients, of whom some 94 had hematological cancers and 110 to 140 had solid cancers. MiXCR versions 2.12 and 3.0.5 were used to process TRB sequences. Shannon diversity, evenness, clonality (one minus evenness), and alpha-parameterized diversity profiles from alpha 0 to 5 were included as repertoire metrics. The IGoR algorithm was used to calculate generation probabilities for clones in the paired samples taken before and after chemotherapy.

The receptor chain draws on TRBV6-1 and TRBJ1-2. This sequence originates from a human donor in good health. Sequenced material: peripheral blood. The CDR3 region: CASSETSQGYTF.